These 20 T cell receptor beta chains originate from one sample sequenced in a study of shared clonotypes between healthy human individuals. CD45RO negativity and positive selection for CCR7 defined naive CD8 cells, a population that excluded terminally differentiated effector memory CD45RA+ cells. Method: immunoSEQ multiplex PCR; TCRdb's copy keeps in-frame clones and lacks some. Of some 2.1 million clones in the sample, approximately 94% were seen once. The sample was naive CD8+ T cells sorted from blood. The receptor set was obtained from a man between 18 and 35 years old in good health.

The chain employs TRBV13 and TRBJ2-3; the D is unclear. Deletions cut 5 bases from V and 2 bases from J, with 11 bases between. From germline, CDR1 is PRHDT and CDR2 FYEKMQ (reference sequence). The CDR3 length is 14 residues. Written as DNA, the CDR3 is TGTGCCAGCAGCCCTCGGATGAACACAGATACGCAGTATTTT. As protein: CASSPRMNTDTQYF. The full variable domain, with the rest looked up from reference TRBV13 and TRBJ2-3, is AAGVIQSPRHLIKEKRETATLKCYPIPRHDTVYWYQQGPGQDPQFLISFYEKMQSDKGSIPDRFSAQQFSDYHSELNMSSLELGDSALYFCASSPRMNTDTQYFGPGTRLTVL.

This clone was seen only once. The CDR3 DNA sequence: TGTGCCAGCAGTCCCTCTCTGTCCTACAGGGGTCAAGAGACCCAGTACTTC. Translating it yields CASSPSLSYRGQETQYF. This rearrangement joins TRBV28 to TRBJ2-5, with 7 positions matching TRBD1. The V and J ends lost 5 bases and 2 bases, in that order; junction bases with no gene match: 14. Germline V gene lookup returns CDR1 MDHEN and CDR2 SYDVKM. This CDR3 region has 17 residues.

A single count supports this clone. The J gene is TRBJ2-7, the V gene TRBV6-5; 15 bases fit TRBD2. Looked up from germline, CDR1 is MNHEY and CDR2 is SVGAGI. V was clipped by 2 bases and J by 7 bases; unmatched bases: 6. CDR3 length: 16 residues. CDR3 sequence (DNA): TGTGCCAGCAGTTACGGACTAGCGGGAGGGCCGATGGAGCAGTACTTC. Translation: CASSYGLAGGPMEQYF.

Here the CDR3 reads CASSQGWTGASYEQYF. The DNA of the CDR3 is TGCGCCAGCAGCCAAGGATGGACAGGGGCATCCTACGAGCAGTACTTC. The chain employs TRBV4-1 and TRBJ2-7; the match to TRBD1 covers 9 bases. Germline CDR1 MGHRA, CDR2 YSYEKL. The ends lost 1 base at V and 1 base at J; junction bases unmatched: 5. This CDR3 region has 16 residues.

The chain recombines TRBV4-3 with TRBJ2-7, with TRBD2 identical over 15 bases. Germline V gene lookup returns CDR1 LGHNA and CDR2 YSLEER. The length of the CDR3 is 18 residues. The V and J ends lost 1 base and 0 bases, in that order; junction bases with no gene match: 4. In DNA form, the CDR3 reads TGCGCCAGCAGCCAAGGGACTAGCGGGAGGGACCTCTCCTACGAGCAGTACTTC. Translated: CASSQGTSGRDLSYEQYF.

The genes are TRBV7-9 and TRBJ2-1; D may be TRBD2 (7 bases). The V end was cut by 7 bases, the J end by 16 bases, with 20 bases between. Germline CDR1 SEHNR, CDR2 FQNEAQ (reference sequence). This CDR3 region has 12 residues. CDR3 nucleotide sequence: TGTGCCAGCACCGAGGGGGGGCCCCGTCGTTTCTTC. This encodes CASTEGGPRRFF.

The chain has TRBV5-6 and TRBJ2-3; TRBD2 aligns across 7 bases. This CDR3 is built from 16 residues. Germline values: CDR1 SGHDT, CDR2 YYEEEE. The ends lost 0 bases at V and 2 bases at J; junction bases unmatched: 6. This CDR3 is CASSLDGAGITDTQYF. CDR3 coding DNA: TGTGCCAGCAGCTTGGATGGAGCGGGGATCACAGATACGCAGTATTTT.

This clone is a singleton in its sample. The chain has TRBV6-1 and TRBJ1-1; D remains unclear. Trimming removed 0 bases from V and 6 bases from J, with 14 bases in between. This CDR3 has 15 amino acids. Germline V gene sequence: CDR1 MNHNS, CDR2 SASEGT. The CDR3 loop is CASSEAPRQGPEAFF. CDR3 in DNA: TGTGCCAGCAGTGAAGCCCCTCGTCAAGGGCCTGAAGCTTTCTTT.

This rearrangement joins TRBV5-1 to TRBJ2-3; D call uncertain. The germline V gene has CDR1 SGHRS and CDR2 YFSETQ. With 4 bases removed from V and 6 bases from J, the gap between germline ends came to 9 bases. CDR3 length equals 12 residues. The DNA of the CDR3 is TGCGCCAGCAGCAAGGTAGGGGATACGCAGTATTTT. It encodes CASSKVGDTQYF.

The V and J genes are TRBV7-9 and TRBJ1-6; tentative D call: TRBD1 (5 bases). V was trimmed by 8 bases and J by 9 bases, leaving 14 bases between them. CDR3 length equals 13 residues. CDR1 and CDR2 (germline): SEHNR, FQNEAQ (reference sequence). As DNA, the CDR3 is TGTGCCAGCGCTCCGGGACGGGCTTCACCCCTCCACTTT. Translating gives CASAPGRASPLHF.

V gene TRBV27 combines with J gene TRBJ1-2, with D hard to call. The CDR3 has 16 amino acids. Trimming stripped 5 bases from V and 2 bases from J, with 18 bases between. Germline assignment: CDR1 MNHEY and CDR2 SMNVEV (reference sequence). CDR3 region: CASSDSAGELNYGYTF. The CDR3, as DNA: TGTGCCAGCAGTGATTCCGCCGGGGAACTAAACTATGGCTACACCTTC.

The chain joins TRBV4-1 to TRBJ1-3; D uncertain. The CDR3 extends over 15 amino acids. V dropped 1 base and J dropped 4 bases, with 11 bases sitting between them. Germline CDR1 MGHRA, CDR2 YSYEKL. CDR3 in amino acids: CASSQAPAGGNTIYF. Written as DNA, the CDR3 is TGCGCCAGCAGCCAAGCCCCAGCGGGGGGAAACACCATATATTTT.

On this clone itself: At the DNA level, this CDR3 is encoded by other sequences in the same sample as well. The chain uses TRBV19 and TRBJ2-7, with 9 positions matching TRBD1. CDR1 is LNHDA and CDR2 is SQIVND in the germline V gene (reference sequence). This CDR3 comprises 14 residues. Trimming took 6 bases from V and 3 from J; bases not matched to a gene: 6. CDR3 in amino acids: CASSRDRDFYEQYF. Here the CDR3 DNA reads TGTGCCAGTAGCCGGGACAGGGATTTCTACGAGCAGTACTTC. Full variable domain (outside the CDR3, taken from reference TRBV19 and TRBJ2-7): DGGITQSPKYLFRKEGQNVTLSCEQNLNHDAMYWYRQDPGQGLRLIYYSQIVNDFQKGDIAEGYSVSREKKESFPLTVTSAQKNPTAFYLCASSRDRDFYEQYFGPGTRLTVT.

The rearrangement joins TRBV7-6 to TRBJ2-3, with 8 bases matching TRBD2. With V trimmed by 0 bases and J by 2 bases, 10 bases remained unmatched. From germline, CDR1 is SGHVS and CDR2 FNYEAQ. This CDR3 contains 18 residues. The CDR3 is CASSLAAGREGPTDTQYF. The CDR3 DNA sequence: TGTGCCAGCAGCTTAGCTGCGGGTCGGGAGGGCCCCACAGATACGCAGTATTTT.

As regards this clone: A much larger clone lies one base from this, so it may be a read error. This sample also contains other DNA sequences that code for the same CDR3. The gene calls are TRBV29-1 and TRBJ1-1, with D perhaps matching TRBD1 (5 bases). The CDR3 consists of 11 residues. Between the trimmed V and J ends, which lost 3 bases and 3 bases, there was a span of 5 bases. The germline CDR1 and CDR2 sequences are SQVTM and ANQGSEA. CDR3 sequence reads: CSVEGDTEAFF. The CDR3 DNA is TGCAGCGTTGAGGGGGACACTGAAGCTTTCTTT. The full variable domain, its missing parts supplied by reference TRBV29-1 and TRBJ1-1, is SAVISQKPSRDICQRGTSLTIQCQVDSQVTMMFWYRQQPGQSLTLIATANQGSEATYESGFVIDKFPISRPNLTFSTLTVSNMSPEDSSIYLCSVEGDTEAFFGQGTRLTVV.

In its sample, this clone was seen once. This rearrangement joins TRBV10-1 to TRBJ1-1, with no clear D. Trimming removed 0 bases from V and 1 base from J, with 9 bases in between. This CDR3 region has 15 residues. Per the germline V gene, CDR1 is WNHNN and CDR2 is SYGVQD (reference sequence). This CDR3 is CASSESLSRNTEAFF. CDR3 sequence (DNA): TGCGCCAGCAGTGAGTCTCTCAGCAGGAACACTGAAGCTTTCTTT.

The chain recombines TRBV28 with TRBJ2-2; D call uncertain. CDR3 size: 13 residues. The ends were cut back, 3 bases at V and 5 bases at J, with 7 bases in the middle. Germline V gives CDR1 MDHEN, CDR2 SYDVKM. The CDR3 sequence: CASSFSRTGELFF. CDR3 DNA: TGTGCCAGCAGTTTCAGCCGAACCGGGGAGCTGTTTTTT.

This clone was observed a single time. J is TRBJ2-1 and V is TRBV11-3; D remains unclear. CDR3 length: 15 residues. Trimming removed 5 bases from V and 2 bases from J, with 13 bases in between. Germline CDR1 and CDR2: SGHNT and YENEEA. In nucleotides, the CDR3 is TGTGCCAGCAGCCCTCAGATGGGTGCCTACAATGAGCAGTTCTTC. Translating it yields CASSPQMGAYNEQFF.

V gene TRBV2 combines with J gene TRBJ1-2, with 9 nucleotides matching TRBD1. The germline CDR1 and CDR2 sequences are SNHLY and FYNNEI. CDR3 length equals 14 residues. V gave up 8 bases and J gave up 7 bases; unmatched junction bases: 11. The CDR3, as DNA: TGTGCCAGCGAGACCGGGACAGGGACATTTGGCTACACCTTC. Its protein product is CASETGTGTFGYTF.

This clone was picked up one time. The V gene is TRBV6-1, the J gene TRBJ2-1; D is possibly TRBD1 (5 bases). The CDR3 loop spans 16 amino acids. CDR1 is MNHNS, CDR2 SASEGT, per germline. The V end was cut by 4 bases, the J end by 4 bases, with 17 bases between. The CDR3 DNA reads as TGTGCCAGCAGTGTAGCAGGGTATGAGCCATACAATGAGCAGTTCTTC. Amino acid sequence: CASSVAGYEPYNEQFF.